This entry features one TCR beta chain sequence. V was clipped by 4 bases and J by 6 bases, with 10 bases between them. Germline loops: CDR1 MNHEY, CDR2 SMNVEV (reference sequence). The CDR3 spans 13 residues. TCRdb's copy holds only in-frame clones and misses some; the assay was immunoSEQ multiplex PCR. The sample lists 150,000 to 200,000 clones; 84% were seen once. The data stem from a study of blood T cell repertoires in COVID-19. Participants reported their clinical history, and cohort assignment relied on those reports. A COVID-19 case had been met by exposed participants during the 2 weeks before study entry.

Sequencing used PBMCs or T cells enriched from blood (not recorded which). This receptor was taken from a woman under 40 who had been exposed to COVID-19. The V and J genes are TRBV27 and TRBJ2-1; tentatively, D is TRBD1 (5 bases). CDR3 DNA: TGTGCCAGCAGTTGGGGCCTTCTCAATGAGCAGTTCTTC. Translating gives CASSWGLLNEQFF.